This T cell receptor (beta chain) was sequenced for a study of T cell responses to AZD1222 COVID-19 vaccine. Generated by immunoSEQ multiplex PCR, the TCRdb table keeps only in-frame clones and is missing some. The sample contains roughly 120,000 clones, 93% of which appear only once. On this clone itself: Its antigen is not known.

After removal of 3 bases from V and 3 bases from J, the junction contained 7 bases not matched to a gene. Germline CDR1 and CDR2: SGHRS and YFSETQ. The CDR3 covers 15 residues. Notes on the study in general: Spike-wide coverage was observed for vaccine-associated CD4 TCRs, with dominant responses at 160-218 and 743-854. Two AZD1222 administrations were followed by greater Spike-specific TCR breadth and depth.

This rearrangement joins TRBV5-1 to TRBJ2-5; 8 positions match TRBD2. This TCR derives from an adult in good health. Sequenced here: peripheral blood, sampled on day 0 of AZD1222 vaccination. CDR3 in DNA: TGCGCCAGCAGCTCCCGGGGGGGGGCCGAAGAGACCCAGTACTTC. It is translated as CASSSRGGAEETQYF.